This T cell receptor beta chain was documented in a study of blood T cell repertoires in COVID-19. Repertoires were generated with immunoSEQ multiplex PCR, while TCRdb's copy carries only in-frame clones and drops some. The sample lists about 260,000 clones, around 88% occurring once. This clone was counted only a few times. V was pared by 5 bases and J by 4 bases, with 18 bases between. Per the germline V gene, CDR1 is SGHTA and CDR2 is FQGTGA. The CDR3 sequence is 16 residues long. The chain employs TRBV7-3 and TRBJ2-1; D possibly corresponds to TRBD2 (6 bases). This TCR was recovered from a woman in her forties or fifties who had recovered from COVID-19. The specimen was PBMCs or T cells enriched from blood (not recorded which). The CDR3, as DNA: TGTGCCAGCAGCGTCTCGGGCGGGACTCGTTACAATGAGCAGTTCTTC. It encodes CASSVSGGTRYNEQFF.